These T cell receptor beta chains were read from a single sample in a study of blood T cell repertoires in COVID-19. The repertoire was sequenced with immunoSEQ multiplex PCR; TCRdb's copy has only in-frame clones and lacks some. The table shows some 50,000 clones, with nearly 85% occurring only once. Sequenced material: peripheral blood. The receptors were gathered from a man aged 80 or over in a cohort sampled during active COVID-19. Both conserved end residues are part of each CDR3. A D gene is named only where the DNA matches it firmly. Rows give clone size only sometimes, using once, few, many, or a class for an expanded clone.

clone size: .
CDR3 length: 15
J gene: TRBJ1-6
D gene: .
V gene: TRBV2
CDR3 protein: CASSVLQTSNSPLHF
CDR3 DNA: TGTGCCAGCAGTGTTTTACAGACATCTAATTCACCCCTCCACTTT

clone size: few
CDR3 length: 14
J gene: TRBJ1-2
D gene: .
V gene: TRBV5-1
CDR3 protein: CASSLEAGTYGYTF
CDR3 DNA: TGCGCCAGCAGCTTGGAAGCAGGGACTTATGGCTACACCTTC

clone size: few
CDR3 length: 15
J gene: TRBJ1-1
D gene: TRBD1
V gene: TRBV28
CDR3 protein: CASSSSGTGYTEAFF
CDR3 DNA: TGTGCCAGCAGTTCCTCCGGGACAGGGTACACTGAAGCTTTCTTT

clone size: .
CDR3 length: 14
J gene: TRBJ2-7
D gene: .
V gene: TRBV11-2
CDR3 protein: CASSLVQGTYEQYF
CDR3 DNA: TGTGCCAGCAGCTTAGTTCAGGGGACCTACGAGCAGTACTTC

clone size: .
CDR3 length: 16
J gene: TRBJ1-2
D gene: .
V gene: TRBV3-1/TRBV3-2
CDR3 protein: CASSQDAGGNNYGYTF
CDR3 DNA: TGTGCCAGCAGCCAAGATGCTGGAGGGAACAACTATGGCTACACCTTC

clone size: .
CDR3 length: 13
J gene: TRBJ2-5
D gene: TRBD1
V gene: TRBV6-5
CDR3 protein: CASKKTGVETQYF
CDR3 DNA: TGTGCCAGCAAAAAGACAGGGGTGGAGACCCAGTACTTC

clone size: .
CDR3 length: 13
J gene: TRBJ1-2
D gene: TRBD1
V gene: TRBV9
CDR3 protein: CASSRDSNYGYTF
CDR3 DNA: TGTGCCAGCAGCCGGGACAGTAACTATGGCTACACCTTC

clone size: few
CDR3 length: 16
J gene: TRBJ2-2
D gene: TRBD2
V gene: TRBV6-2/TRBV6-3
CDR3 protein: CASSYGGSGRATELFF
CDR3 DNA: TGTGCCAGCAGTTACGGGGGTAGCGGGAGGGCGACCGAGCTGTTTTTT

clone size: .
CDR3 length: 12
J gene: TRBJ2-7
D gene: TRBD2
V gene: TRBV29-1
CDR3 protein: CSVATSGYEQYF
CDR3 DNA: TGCAGCGTTGCGACTAGCGGCTACGAGCAGTACTTC

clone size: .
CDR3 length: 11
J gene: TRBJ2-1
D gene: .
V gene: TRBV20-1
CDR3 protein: CSAREYNEQFF
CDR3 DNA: TGCAGTGCCCGTGAGTACAATGAGCAGTTCTTC

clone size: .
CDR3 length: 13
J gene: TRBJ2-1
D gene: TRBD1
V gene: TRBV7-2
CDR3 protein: CASSPRGLDEQFF
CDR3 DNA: TGTGCCAGCAGCCCCAGGGGGCTAGATGAGCAGTTCTTC

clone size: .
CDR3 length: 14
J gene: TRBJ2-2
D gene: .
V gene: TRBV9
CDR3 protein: CASSDLAGSGELFF
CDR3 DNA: TGTGCCAGCAGCGATTTGGCAGGAAGCGGGGAGCTGTTTTTT

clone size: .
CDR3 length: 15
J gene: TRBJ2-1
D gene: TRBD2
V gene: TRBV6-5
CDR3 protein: CASTRIAGSYNEQFF
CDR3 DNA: TGTGCCAGCACCCGCATAGCGGGCTCCTACAATGAGCAGTTCTTC

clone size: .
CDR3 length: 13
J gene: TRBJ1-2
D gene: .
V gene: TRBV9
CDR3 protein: CASSDRTVYGYTF
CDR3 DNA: TGTGCCAGCAGCGACAGGACAGTGTATGGCTACACCTTC

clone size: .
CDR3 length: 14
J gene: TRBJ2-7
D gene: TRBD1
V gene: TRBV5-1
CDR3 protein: CASSLETKGAEQYF
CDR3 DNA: TGCGCCAGCAGCTTGGAGACTAAGGGGGCCGAGCAGTACTTC

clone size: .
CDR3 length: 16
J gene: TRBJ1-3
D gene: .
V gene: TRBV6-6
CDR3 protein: CASSYSSGFEGNTIYF
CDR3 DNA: TGTGCCAGCAGTTACTCTTCGGGGTTTGAGGGAAACACCATATATTTT

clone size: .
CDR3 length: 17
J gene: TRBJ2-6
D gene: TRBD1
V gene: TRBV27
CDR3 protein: CASSLSRGHAGANVLTF
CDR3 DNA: TGTGCCAGCAGTCTATCCAGGGGGCATGCTGGGGCCAACGTCCTGACTTTC

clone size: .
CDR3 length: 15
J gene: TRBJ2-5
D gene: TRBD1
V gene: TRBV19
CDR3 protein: CASSAWDRGAETQYF
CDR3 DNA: TGTGCCAGTAGTGCTTGGGACAGGGGAGCAGAGACCCAGTACTTC

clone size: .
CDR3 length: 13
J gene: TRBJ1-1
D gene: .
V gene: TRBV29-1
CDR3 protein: CSVGRGRNTEAFF
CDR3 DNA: TGCAGCGTTGGACGGGGTAGGAACACTGAAGCTTTCTTT

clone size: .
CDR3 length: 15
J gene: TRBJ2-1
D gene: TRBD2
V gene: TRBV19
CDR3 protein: CASGRAGGRYNEQFF
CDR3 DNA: TGTGCCAGTGGGCGAGCGGGGGGCCGGTATAATGAGCAGTTCTTC

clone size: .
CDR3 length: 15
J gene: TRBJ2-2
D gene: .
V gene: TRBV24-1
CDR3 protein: CATSGRAGNTGELFF
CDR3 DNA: TGTGCCACCAGCGGTCGGGCGGGGAATACCGGGGAGCTGTTTTTT

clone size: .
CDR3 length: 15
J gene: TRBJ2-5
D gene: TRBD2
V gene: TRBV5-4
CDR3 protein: CASSPGLAGRSTQYF
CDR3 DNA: TGTGCCAGCAGCCCGGGACTAGCGGGGAGATCGACCCAGTACTTC

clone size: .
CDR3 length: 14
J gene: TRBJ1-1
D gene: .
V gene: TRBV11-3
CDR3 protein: CASSLGRANTEAFF
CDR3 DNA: TGTGCCAGCAGCTTAGGGCGGGCAAACACTGAAGCTTTCTTT

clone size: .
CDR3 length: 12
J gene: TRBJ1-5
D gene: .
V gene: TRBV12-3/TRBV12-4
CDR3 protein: CASRGGYQPQHF
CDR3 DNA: TGTGCCAGCAGGGGGGGGTATCAGCCCCAGCATTTT

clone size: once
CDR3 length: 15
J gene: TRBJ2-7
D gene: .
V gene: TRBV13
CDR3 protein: CASSLSIASSYEQYF
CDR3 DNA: TGTGCCAGCAGCTTATCAATAGCGAGCTCCTACGAGCAGTACTTC

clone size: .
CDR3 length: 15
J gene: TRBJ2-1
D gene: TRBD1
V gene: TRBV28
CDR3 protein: CASSPQGTGYNEQFF
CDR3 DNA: TGTGCCAGCAGTCCCCAGGGGACAGGGTACAATGAGCAGTTCTTC

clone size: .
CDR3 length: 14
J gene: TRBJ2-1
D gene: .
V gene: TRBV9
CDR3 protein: CASSVGGDNNEQFF
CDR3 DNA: TGTGCCAGCAGCGTAGGGGGAGATAACAATGAGCAGTTCTTC

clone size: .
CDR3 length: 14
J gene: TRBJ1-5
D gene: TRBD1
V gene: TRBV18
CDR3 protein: CASSPGQGRQPQHF
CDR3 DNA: TGTGCCAGCTCACCGGGACAGGGTAGGCAGCCCCAGCATTTT

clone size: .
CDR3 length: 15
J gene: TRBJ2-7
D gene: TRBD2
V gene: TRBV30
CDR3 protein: CAWSGTGTSGYEQYF
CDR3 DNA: TGTGCCTGGAGTGGGACTGGGACTAGCGGTTACGAGCAGTACTTC

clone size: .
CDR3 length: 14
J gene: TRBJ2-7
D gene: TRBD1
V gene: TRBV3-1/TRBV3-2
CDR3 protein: CASSQLRGRSEQYF
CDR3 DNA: TGTGCCAGCAGCCAACTCAGGGGGCGAAGCGAGCAGTACTTC

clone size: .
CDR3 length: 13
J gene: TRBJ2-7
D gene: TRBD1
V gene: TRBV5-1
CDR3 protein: CASSSTGGYEQYF
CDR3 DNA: TGCGCCAGCAGCTCGACAGGGGGCTACGAGCAGTACTTC

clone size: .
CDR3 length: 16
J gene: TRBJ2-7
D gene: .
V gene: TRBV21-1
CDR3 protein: CASSKPRLASVYEQYF
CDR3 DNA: TGTGCCAGCAGCAAACCTCGGCTAGCCTCGGTGTACGAGCAGTACTTC

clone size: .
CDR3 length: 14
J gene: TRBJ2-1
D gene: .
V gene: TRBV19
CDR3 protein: CASNIGTFLDEQFF
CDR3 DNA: TGTGCCAGTAACATAGGGACATTTTTAGATGAGCAGTTCTTC

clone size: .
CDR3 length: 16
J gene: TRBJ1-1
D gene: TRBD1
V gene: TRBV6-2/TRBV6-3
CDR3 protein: CASSPLRTGVNTEAFF
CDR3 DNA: TGTGCCAGCAGTCCCCTAAGGACAGGGGTGAACACTGAAGCTTTCTTT

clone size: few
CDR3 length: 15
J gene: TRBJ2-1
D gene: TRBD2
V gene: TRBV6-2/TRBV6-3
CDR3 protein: CASSPHSGRPNEQFF
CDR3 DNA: TGTGCCAGCAGCCCCCATAGCGGGAGGCCCAATGAGCAGTTCTTC

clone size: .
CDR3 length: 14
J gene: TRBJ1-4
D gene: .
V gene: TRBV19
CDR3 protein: CASTPTGGSEKLFF
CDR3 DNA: TGTGCCAGTACCCCCACGGGGGGGAGTGAAAAACTGTTTTTT

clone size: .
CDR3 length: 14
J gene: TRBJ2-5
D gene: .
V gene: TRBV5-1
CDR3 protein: CASSLASFEGTQYF
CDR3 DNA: TGCGCCAGCAGCTTGGCCTCTTTCGAGGGGACCCAGTACTTC

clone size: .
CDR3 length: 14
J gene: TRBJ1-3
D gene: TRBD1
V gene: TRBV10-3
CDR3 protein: CAILDRVGGNTIYF
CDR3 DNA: TGTGCCATCCTGGACAGGGTAGGCGGAAACACCATATATTTT

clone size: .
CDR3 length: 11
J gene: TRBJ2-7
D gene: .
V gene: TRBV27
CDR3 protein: CASSLRGEQYF
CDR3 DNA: TGTGCCAGCAGTTTAAGGGGCGAGCAGTACTTC

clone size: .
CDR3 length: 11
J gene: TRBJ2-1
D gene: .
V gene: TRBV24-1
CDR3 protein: CATSLYNEQFF
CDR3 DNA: TGTGCCACCAGTCTCTACAATGAGCAGTTCTTC

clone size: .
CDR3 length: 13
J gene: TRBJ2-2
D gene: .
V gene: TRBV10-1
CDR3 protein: CASSGGFTGELFF
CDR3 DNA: TGCGCCAGCAGTGGCGGTTTCACCGGGGAGCTGTTTTTT

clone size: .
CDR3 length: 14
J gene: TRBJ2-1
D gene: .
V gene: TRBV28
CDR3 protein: CASRGRGPYNEQFF
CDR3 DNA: TGTGCCAGCAGGGGAAGGGGCCCCTACAATGAGCAGTTCTTC

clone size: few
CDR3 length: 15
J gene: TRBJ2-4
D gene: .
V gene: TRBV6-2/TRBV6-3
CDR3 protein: CASSYSSEAKNIQYF
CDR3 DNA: TGTGCCAGCAGTTACTCGAGCGAGGCCAAAAACATTCAGTACTTC

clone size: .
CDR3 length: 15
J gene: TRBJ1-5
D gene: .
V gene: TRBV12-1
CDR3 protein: CASSPGGTGDQPQHF
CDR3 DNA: TGTGCCAGCAGCCCCGGAGGGACAGGGGATCAGCCCCAGCATTTT

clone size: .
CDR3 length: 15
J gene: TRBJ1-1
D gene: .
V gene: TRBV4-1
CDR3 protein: CASSQVGRGNTEAFF
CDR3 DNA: TGCGCCAGCAGCCAAGTAGGGCGGGGAAACACTGAAGCTTTCTTT

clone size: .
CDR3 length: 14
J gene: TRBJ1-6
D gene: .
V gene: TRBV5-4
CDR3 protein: CASSLARARSPLHF
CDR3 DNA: TGTGCCAGCAGCTTGGCCAGGGCGCGTTCACCCCTCCACTTT

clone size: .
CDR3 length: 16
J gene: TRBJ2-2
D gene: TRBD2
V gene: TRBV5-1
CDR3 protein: CASSFSASGNTGELFF
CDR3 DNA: TGCGCCAGCAGCTTTTCGGCTAGCGGGAACACCGGGGAGCTGTTTTTT

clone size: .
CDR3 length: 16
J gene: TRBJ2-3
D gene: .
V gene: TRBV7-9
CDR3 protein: CASSLVTSASTDTQYF
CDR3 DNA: TGTGCCAGCAGCTTAGTAACTAGTGCTAGCACAGATACGCAGTATTTT

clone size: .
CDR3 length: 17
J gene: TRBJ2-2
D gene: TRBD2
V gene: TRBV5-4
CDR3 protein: CAASGTSGGTHTGELFF
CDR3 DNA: TGTGCCGCTTCCGGGACTAGCGGGGGGACCCACACCGGGGAGCTGTTTTTT

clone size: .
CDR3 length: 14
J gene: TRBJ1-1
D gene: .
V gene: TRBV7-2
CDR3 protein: CASSLGQGNTEAFF
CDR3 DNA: TGTGCCAGCAGCTTAGGGCAGGGGAACACTGAAGCTTTCTTT

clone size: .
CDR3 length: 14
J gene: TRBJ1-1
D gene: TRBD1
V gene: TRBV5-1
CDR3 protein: CASSWGDRATEAFF
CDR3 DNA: TGCGCCAGCAGCTGGGGGGACAGGGCCACTGAAGCTTTCTTT

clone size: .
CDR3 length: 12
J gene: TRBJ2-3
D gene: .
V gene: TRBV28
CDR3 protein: CASSPPGDTQYF
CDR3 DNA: TGTGCCAGCAGTCCCCCGGGAGATACGCAGTATTTT

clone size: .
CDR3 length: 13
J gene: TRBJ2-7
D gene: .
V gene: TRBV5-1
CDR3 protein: CASGEGRTYEQYF
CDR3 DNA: TGCGCCAGCGGCGAGGGCAGGACCTACGAGCAGTACTTC